Each of the 17 T cell receptor beta chains below was sequenced from the same sample in a study of cytomegalovirus exposure and HLA in healthy donors. A multiplex PCR was run with 60 Vbeta primers and 13 Jbeta primers. Profiled with immunoSEQ multiplex PCR; TCRdb holds only in-frame clones, not every one. The data hold 120,000 or so clones, with 77% observed a single time. Sample: PBMCs. The receptor source for this set is a man between 45 and 60 years old in good health and CMV-seropositive.

The chain has TRBV14 and TRBJ2-7, with D hard to call. The germline V gene has CDR1 SGHDN and CDR2 FVKESK. Trimming removed 1 base from V and 0 bases from J, with 10 bases in between. The CDR3 spans 15 residues. The CDR3 here is CASSQALGSSYEQYF. Written as DNA, the CDR3 is TGTGCCAGCAGCCAAGCCCTAGGAAGCTCCTACGAGCAGTACTTC.

This clone was detected only once. The chain has TRBV30 and TRBJ1-3; the D gene is possibly TRBD1 (6 bases). The CDR3 has 14 amino acids. Germline V CDR1 and CDR2: GTSNPN, SVGIG (reference sequence). The V gene lost 2 bases and the J gene lost 4 bases, with 12 bases spanning the gap. CDR3 DNA: TGTGCCTGGAGTTGGTTAGGACAGGGAAACACCATATATTTT. It is translated as CAWSWLGQGNTIYF.

The chain couples TRBV7-8 to TRBJ1-2; TRBD1 might be the D (6 bases). Germline V gene lookup returns CDR1 SGHVS and CDR2 FQNEAQ. This CDR3 region has 15 residues. Deletions cut 5 bases from V and 4 bases from J, with 17 bases between. The CDR3 bases are TGTGCCAGCAGCCCACACCCCGACAGGTTCTATGGCTACACCTTC. This codes for CASSPHPDRFYGYTF.

This clone was observed a handful of times. The chain recombines TRBV4-3 with TRBJ1-3, with D uncertain. The CDR3 has 18 residues. With 6 bases removed from V and 4 bases from J, the gap between germline ends came to 25 bases. Germline values: CDR1 LGHNA, CDR2 YSLEER. The CDR3 is CASRGRGGGTTRGNTIYF. The CDR3 nucleotides are TGCGCCAGCAGGGGCCGGGGAGGCGGTACGACGCGGGGAAACACCATATATTTT.

The chain has TRBV7-2 and TRBJ2-7, with 12 bases matching TRBD1. The CDR3 has 14 residues. Germline CDR1 SGHTA, CDR2 FQGNSA. V shed 4 bases, J shed 7 bases, and the junction held 5 bases outside the gene matches. The CDR3, as DNA: TGTGCCAGCAGCTCCCGGGACAGGGGGCTTGAGCAGTACTTC. Its protein product is CASSSRDRGLEQYF.

The J gene is TRBJ1-4, the V gene TRBV7-9, with D perhaps matching TRBD1 (5 bases). The V end lost 2 bases, the J end lost 3 bases, and 7 bases lay between the germline ends. Looked up from germline, CDR1 is SEHNR and CDR2 is FQNEAQ (reference sequence). The CDR3 contains 14 residues. This CDR3 is CASSLQGSNEKLFF. CDR3 coding DNA: TGTGCCAGCAGCTTACAGGGTTCTAATGAAAAACTGTTTTTT. The entire variable domain, with the rest obtained from reference TRBV7-9 and TRBJ1-4, is as follows: DTGVSQNPRHKITKRGQNVTFRCDPISEHNRLYWYRQTLGQGPEFLTYFQNEAQLEKSRLLSDRFSAERPKGSFSTLEIQRTEQGDSAMYLCASSLQGSNEKLFFGSGTQLSVL.

The V call is TRBV4-1, the J call TRBJ1-5; a weak D match, TRBD1 (6 bases). CDR3 size: 15 residues. The V gene lost 0 bases and the J gene lost 4 bases, with 10 bases spanning the gap. Germline assignment: CDR1 MGHRA and CDR2 YSYEKL. CDR3 bases: TGCGCCAGCAGCCAAGATTGGCAGGGGAATCAGCCCCAGCATTTT. Encoded protein: CASSQDWQGNQPQHF.

This clone was recorded a few times. The chain combines TRBV5-8 with TRBJ2-1; possible D gene TRBD1, 7 bases. CDR3 length equals 14 residues. Per the germline V gene, CDR1 is SGHTS and CDR2 is YDEGEE. The germline V and J ends were trimmed by 4 bases and 6 bases, with 14 bases remaining between them. CDR3 in amino acids: CASSHRGLGNEQFF. CDR3 in DNA: TGTGCCAGCAGCCACAGGGGACTCGGCAATGAGCAGTTCTTC.

The chain has TRBV5-1 and TRBJ2-5; TRBD1 matches 7 bases. J gave up 1 base and V 1 base, and 1 base lay outside the gene matches. CDR1 and CDR2 from the germline V gene are SGHRS and YFSETQ. The CDR3 is made up of 14 amino acids. The CDR3 DNA follows: TGCGCCAGCAGCTTGCGGGACAGCCAAGAGACCCAGTACTTC. This sequence encodes CASSLRDSQETQYF.

This chain connects TRBV15 to TRBJ2-3; no firm D call. CDR3 length: 13 amino acids. V was cut by 2 bases and J by 2 bases, with 5 bases left in between. CDR1 and CDR2 from the germline V gene are LNHNV and YYDKDF (reference sequence). CDR3 nucleotides: TGTGCCACCAGCAGACAGTACACAGATACGCAGTATTTT. It specifies CATSRQYTDTQYF. Drawing the rest from reference TRBV15 and TRBJ2-3, the complete variable domain is DAMVIQNPRYQVTQFGKPVTLSCSQTLNHNVMYWYQQKSSQAPKLLFHYYDKDFNNEADTPDNFQSRRPNTSFCFLDIRSPGLGDTAMYLCATSRQYTDTQYFGPGTRLTVL.

V usage is TRBV2 and J usage is TRBJ1-4, with D possibly TRBD1 on 5 matching bases. This CDR3 has 15 residues. V was pared by 4 bases and J by 5 bases, with 14 bases between. Germline V gene lookup returns CDR1 SNHLY and CDR2 FYNNEI. CDR3: CASSVEGQRNEKLFF. The CDR3 DNA is TGTGCCAGCAGTGTAGAAGGACAAAGAAATGAAAAACTGTTTTTT.

The chain has TRBV6-5 and TRBJ1-2, with D perhaps matching TRBD1 (6 bases). V was cut by 5 bases and J by 4 bases, with 11 bases left in between. The CDR3 runs 13 residues. CDR1 is MNHEY, CDR2 SVGAGI, per germline. As DNA, the CDR3 is TGTGCCAGCAGTAGACAGGACAGCTATGGCTACACCTTC. It encodes CASSRQDSYGYTF.

This clone has just one count. This CDR3 reads CASSSLDRVGEKLFF. The CDR3 nucleotides are TGTGCCAGCAGCTCGTTGGACAGGGTGGGTGAAAAACTGTTTTTT. The gene calls are TRBV7-2 and TRBJ1-4; TRBD1 agrees at 8 bases. CDR3 length: 15 residues. Germline V CDR1 and CDR2: SGHTA, FQGNSA. V lost 4 bases and J lost 7; bases outside the gene matches: 8. The whole variable domain, remainder taken from reference TRBV7-2 and TRBJ1-4, is GAGVSQSPSNKVTEKGKDVELRCDPISGHTALYWYRQSLGQGLEFLIYFQGNSAPDKSGLPSDRFSAERTGGSVSTLTIQRTQQEDSAVYLCASSSLDRVGEKLFFGSGTQLSVL.

The chain employs TRBV5-4 and TRBJ1-6; a possible D gene is TRBD1 (6 bases). V lost 3 bases, J lost 7 bases, and 14 bases lay in between. The CDR3 has 15 residues. CDR1 and CDR2 (germline): SGHNT, YYREEE (reference sequence). The CDR3 bases are TGTGCCAGCAGCTCAAAGGACAGATTCAATTCACCCCTCCACTTT. Amino acids: CASSSKDRFNSPLHF.

The chain carries TRBV6-1 and TRBJ1-2; 9 positions match TRBD1. The CDR3 contains 14 residues. Germline CDR1 and CDR2: MNHNS and SASEGT. V lost 5 bases to trimming and J lost 8 bases; unmatched junction nucleotides: 9. CDR3 region: CASSNPGTGLGYTF. CDR3 nucleotides: TGTGCCAGCAGTAACCCCGGGACAGGGCTCGGCTACACCTTC.

This clone has only a few counts. The chain links TRBV30 to TRBJ1-3; 10 bases match TRBD1. With V trimmed by 2 bases and J by 5 bases, 3 bases remained unmatched. This CDR3 contains 14 residues. Germline CDR1 reads GTSNPN; CDR2 reads SVGIG (reference sequence). This CDR3 reads CAWSRDRGRNTIYF. The DNA for the CDR3 is TGTGCCTGGAGTCGGGACAGGGGTCGAAACACCATATATTTT.

This clone was seen just once. The rearrangement links TRBV7-2 to TRBJ2-2, with TRBD1 as a possible D gene (6 bases). This CDR3 is built from 15 residues. V lost 2 bases and J 4 bases, leaving 11 bases between the germline ends. Germline assignment: CDR1 SGHTA and CDR2 FQGNSA. The CDR3 loop is CASSLYRATTGELFF. DNA for the CDR3: TGTGCCAGCAGCTTATACAGGGCTACCACCGGGGAGCTGTTTTTT.